Below, 22 T cell receptor beta chains from the same sample are listed, as sequenced in a study of blood T cell repertoires in COVID-19. Assay used: immunoSEQ multiplex PCR; TCRdb lists only in-frame clones, some missing. The sample includes some 500,000 clones, 85% to 90% of them seen just once. The sample taken for sequencing was peripheral blood. The receptors stem from a woman in her 50s with COVID-19, enrolled during active disease.

This clone was detected a few times. The chain carries TRBV7-2 and TRBJ1-6; D is unresolved. V lost 7 bases to trimming and J lost 5 bases, with 15 bases between them. There are 15 residues in the CDR3. Looked up from germline, CDR1 is SGHTA and CDR2 is FQGNSA. The CDR3 coding sequence is TGTGCCAGCACCGATATCGGGTCTGATAATTCACCCCTCCACTTT. Translating it yields CASTDIGSDNSPLHF.

The chain carries TRBV19 and TRBJ1-1; 10 nucleotides line up with TRBD1. Germline CDR1 is LNHDA and CDR2 is SQIVND (reference sequence). The CDR3 has 14 residues. The J segment lost 5 bases and the V segment lost 1 base, leaving 1 base of the junction unmatched. DNA for the CDR3: TGTGCCAGTAGTATAGGACAGGGGGCAACTGAAGCTTTCTTT. It is translated as CASSIGQGATEAFF.

The V gene is TRBV7-9, the J gene TRBJ2-3; possibly TRBD2 for D (5 bases). There are 14 residues in the CDR3. Trimming took off 1 base at V and 5 bases at J, with 10 bases between the two ends. Looked up from germline, CDR1 is SEHNR and CDR2 is FQNEAQ (reference sequence). DNA of the CDR3: TGTGCCAGCAGCTTAGGATCGGGATTAGATACGCAGTATTTT. Its translation: CASSLGSGLDTQYF.

V and J are TRBV10-1 and TRBJ1-1; 7 bases agree with TRBD1. Trimming took 0 bases from V and 11 from J; bases not matched to a gene: 6. CDR1 and CDR2 (germline): WNHNN, SYGVQD (reference sequence). CDR3 size: 13 residues. The CDR3 here is CASSESRQGRAFF. CDR3 coding DNA: TGCGCCAGCAGTGAGTCCCGACAGGGACGGGCTTTCTTT.

The chain employs TRBV3-1 (or the pseudogene TRBV3-2) and TRBJ1-2, with a possible D match to TRBD1 (6 bases). Germline CDR1 reads LGHDT; CDR2 reads YNNKEL (reference sequence). The CDR3 covers 16 residues. With 6 bases removed from V and 0 bases from J, the gap between germline ends came to 17 bases. CDR3 region: CASRTLYRVANYGYTF. CDR3 nucleotide sequence: TGTGCCAGCAGGACCCTTTACAGGGTAGCTAACTATGGCTACACCTTC.

The genes are TRBV6-5 and TRBJ1-2; a weak D match, TRBD1 (6 bases). Germline V lookup: CDR1 MNHEY, CDR2 SVGAGI. This CDR3 contains 14 residues. Trimming cost V 6 bases and J 7 bases, with 18 bases left between them. The CDR3 DNA follows: TGTGCCAGCAGGTACAGGGAGGGCCCGGGTGGCTACACCTTC. Its protein is CASRYREGPGGYTF.

The gene calls are TRBV5-4 and TRBJ2-7; 7 nucleotides agree with TRBD2. With V trimmed by 4 bases and J by 6 bases, 13 bases remained unmatched. CDR3 length: 15 amino acids. CDR1 SGHNT and CDR2 YYREEE come from the germline V gene (reference sequence). CDR3 sequence reads: CASSGGLVSSGEQYF. Here the CDR3 DNA reads TGTGCCAGCAGCGGAGGACTAGTTTCCTCGGGCGAGCAGTACTTC.

The V gene is TRBV14, the J gene TRBJ1-6, with D possibly matching TRBD1 (5 bases). Germline CDR1 SGHDN, CDR2 FVKESK. V was pared by 6 bases and J by 4 bases, with 22 bases between. The CDR3 loop spans 18 amino acids. This CDR3 is CASSRIAGDVWYNSPLHF. Written as DNA, the CDR3 is TGTGCCAGCAGTCGAATCGCGGGGGACGTGTGGTATAATTCACCCCTCCACTTT.

The J gene is TRBJ2-1, the V gene TRBV30; 7 positions agree with TRBD1. The J segment lost 2 bases and the V segment lost 2 bases, leaving 9 bases of the junction unmatched. CDR1 and CDR2 from the germline V gene are GTSNPN and SVGIG (reference sequence). This CDR3 is built from 16 residues. CDR3 DNA sequence: TGTGCCTGGAGTAAAGGTGCCGGGACAGCCTACAATGAGCAGTTCTTC. Translating gives CAWSKGAGTAYNEQFF.

The CDR3 loop reads CATSDPGLAGGRIITNEQFF. DNA for the CDR3: TGTGCCACCAGTGATCCCGGACTAGCGGGGGGGCGAATTATAACCAATGAGCAGTTCTTC. This chain connects TRBV24-1 to TRBJ2-1, with TRBD2 identical over 15 bases. CDR1 is KGHDR, CDR2 SFDVKD, per germline. With V trimmed by 3 bases and J by 6 bases, 14 bases remained unmatched. The CDR3 contains 20 residues.

This rearrangement joins TRBV3-1 (or the pseudogene TRBV3-2) to TRBJ2-5; D is perhaps TRBD2 (7 bases). CDR1 is LGHDT and CDR2 is YNNKEL in the germline V gene (reference sequence). V lost 1 base to trimming and J lost 7 bases, with 16 bases between them. This CDR3 contains 15 residues. The DNA of the CDR3 is TGTGCCAGCAGCCAAGGGGGGGGCGCGGGGGCGACCCAGTACTTC. Translation gives CASSQGGGAGATQYF.

The rearrangement uses TRBV9 and TRBJ2-2; 8 positions match TRBD1. Trimming took 3 bases from V and 7 from J; bases not matched to a gene: 5. Germline V lookup: CDR1 SGDLS, CDR2 YYNGEE. The CDR3 is made up of 14 amino acids. For the CDR3, the DNA is TGTGCCAGCAGCGCGACAGGGGATGGCGGGGAGCTGTTTTTT. Residues: CASSATGDGGELFF. Variable domain in full (rest from reference TRBV9 and TRBJ2-2): DSGVTQTPKHLITATGQRVTLRCSPRSGDLSVYWYQQSLDQGLQFLIQYYNGEERAKGNILERFSAQQFPDLHSELNLSSLELGDSALYFCASSATGDGGELFFGEGSRLTVL.

V and J are TRBV12-2 and TRBJ1-1; the D call in the table, TRBD1, was not verified against the DNA. TRBV12-2 is classified as a pseudogene. The CDR3 is made up of 14 amino acids. CDR3 sequence: CASRPGQGASEAFF. DNA for the CDR3: TGTGCAAGTCGCCCCGGACAGGGGGCTAGTGAAGCTTTCTTT.

This CDR3 is CASSLRGAISYEQYF. DNA for the CDR3: TGTGCCAGCAGTTTACGGGGGGCGATCTCCTACGAGCAGTACTTC. The V gene is TRBV28, the J gene TRBJ2-7; maybe TRBD2 (7 bases). Germline CDR1 reads MDHEN; CDR2 reads SYDVKM. V was trimmed by 2 bases and J by 0 bases, leaving 11 bases between them. The CDR3 covers 15 residues.

The chain links TRBV24-1 to TRBJ2-1; 8 bases agree with TRBD1. Germline trimming cut 2 bases from V and 8 bases from J; bases unmatched to any gene: 4. This CDR3 is built from 14 residues. Germline V gene lookup returns CDR1 KGHDR and CDR2 SFDVKD. The CDR3, as DNA: TGTGCCACCAGTGATTCGGACAGGGAGTATGAGCAGTTCTTC. Translating gives CATSDSDREYEQFF.

This rearrangement joins TRBV4-1 to TRBJ1-1, with 7 bases lining up with TRBD1. Trimming cost V 4 bases and J 0 bases; bases outside gene matches: 17. The CDR3 runs to 19 residues. The V gene's germline CDR1 is MGHRA and CDR2 YSYEKL. CDR3 loop: CASSPHPGQNYLMNTEAFF. Here the CDR3 DNA reads TGCGCCAGCAGCCCACATCCGGGACAGAACTACCTCATGAACACTGAAGCTTTCTTT.

The rearrangement joins TRBV3-1 (or the pseudogene TRBV3-2) to TRBJ2-3; 11 bases align to TRBD2. The CDR3 is 15 amino acids. Trimming took 4 bases from V and 10 from J; bases not matched to a gene: 10. Germline-derived CDR1 and CDR2 are LGHDT and YNNKEL (reference sequence). The CDR3 protein is CASSREGTSGSSQYF. Here the CDR3 DNA reads TGTGCCAGCAGCCGGGAAGGGACTAGCGGCTCGTCGCAGTATTTT.

J is TRBJ2-7 and V is TRBV2, with 8 nucleotides matching TRBD1. Germline CDR1 reads SNHLY; CDR2 reads FYNNEI. J was trimmed by 1 base and V by 8 bases; bases with no gene match: 1. The CDR3 runs to 12 residues. For the CDR3, the DNA is TGTGCCAGCGGACAGGGTTCCTACGAGCAGTACTTC. Encoded protein: CASGQGSYEQYF.

This sequence joins TRBV6-5 and TRBJ2-2; unclear D gene. From germline, CDR1 is MNHEY and CDR2 SVGAGI. CDR3 length: 14 amino acids. Trimming cost V 6 bases and J 3 bases, with 11 bases left between them. CDR3 nucleotide sequence: TGTGCCAGCAGGATGCCCAGTGACACCGGGGAGCTGTTTTTT. This gives the protein CASRMPSDTGELFF.

V usage is TRBV24-1 and J usage is TRBJ2-3, with D possibly being TRBD2 (6 bases). V lost 3 bases, J lost 6 bases, and 18 bases lay in between. CDR3 length: 16 amino acids. Germline CDR1 KGHDR, CDR2 SFDVKD. The CDR3 spells CATSDPQDGRVDTQYF. The CDR3 DNA reads TGTGCCACCAGTGATCCTCAGGACGGGAGAGTGGATACGCAGTATTTT.

CDR3 DNA sequence: TGCGCCAGCAGCCAACGGTCCACAGATACGCAGTATTTT. Protein sequence: CASSQRSTDTQYF. This chain joins TRBV5-1 and TRBJ2-3; D gene unclear. Germline V CDR1 and CDR2: SGHRS, YFSETQ. V shed 4 bases and J shed 2 bases, with 8 bases lying between them. The CDR3 spans 13 residues.

V gene TRBV28 combines with J gene TRBJ1-1; no reliable D call. Germline V gives CDR1 MDHEN, CDR2 SYDVKM. This CDR3 has 14 amino acids. Deletions cut 6 bases from V and 1 base from J, with 12 bases between. CDR3 sequence (DNA): TGTGCCAGCAGCGCCCCGGCGGCGAACACTGAAGCTTTCTTT. Encoded protein: CASSAPAANTEAFF.